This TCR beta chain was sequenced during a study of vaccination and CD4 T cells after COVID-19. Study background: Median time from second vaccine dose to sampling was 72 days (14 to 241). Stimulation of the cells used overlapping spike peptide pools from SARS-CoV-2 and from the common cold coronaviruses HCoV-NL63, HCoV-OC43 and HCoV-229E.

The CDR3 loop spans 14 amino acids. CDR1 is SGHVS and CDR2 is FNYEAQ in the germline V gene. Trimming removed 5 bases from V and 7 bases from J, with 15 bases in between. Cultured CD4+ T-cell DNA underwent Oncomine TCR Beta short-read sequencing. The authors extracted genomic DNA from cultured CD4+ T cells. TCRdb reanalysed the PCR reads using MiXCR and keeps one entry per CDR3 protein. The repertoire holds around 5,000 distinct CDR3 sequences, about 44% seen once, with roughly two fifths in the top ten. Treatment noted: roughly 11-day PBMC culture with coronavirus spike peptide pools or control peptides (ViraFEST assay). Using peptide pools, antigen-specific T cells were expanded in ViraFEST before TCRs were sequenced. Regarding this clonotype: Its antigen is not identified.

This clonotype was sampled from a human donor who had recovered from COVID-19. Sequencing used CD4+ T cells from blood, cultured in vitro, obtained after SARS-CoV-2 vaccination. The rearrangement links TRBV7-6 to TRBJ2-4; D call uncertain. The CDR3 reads CASSPTWRDNIQYF. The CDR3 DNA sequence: TGTGCCAGCAGCCCCACGTGGAGAGATAACATTCAGTACTTC.